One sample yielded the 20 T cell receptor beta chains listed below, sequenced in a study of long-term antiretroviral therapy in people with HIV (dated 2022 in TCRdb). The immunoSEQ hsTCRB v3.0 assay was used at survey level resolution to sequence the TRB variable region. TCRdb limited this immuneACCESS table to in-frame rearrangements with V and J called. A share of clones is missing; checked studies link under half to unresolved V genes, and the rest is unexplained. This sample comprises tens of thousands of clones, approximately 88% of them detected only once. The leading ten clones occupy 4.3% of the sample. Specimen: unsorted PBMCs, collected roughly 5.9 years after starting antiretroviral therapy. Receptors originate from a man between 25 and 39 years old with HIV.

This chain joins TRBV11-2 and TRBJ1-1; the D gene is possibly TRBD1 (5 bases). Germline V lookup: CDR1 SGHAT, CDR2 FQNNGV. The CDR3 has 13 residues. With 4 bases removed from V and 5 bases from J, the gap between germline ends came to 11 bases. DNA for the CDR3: TGTGCCAGCAGCTCCAGGGTTGGGACTGAAGCTTTCTTT. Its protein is CASSSRVGTEAFF.

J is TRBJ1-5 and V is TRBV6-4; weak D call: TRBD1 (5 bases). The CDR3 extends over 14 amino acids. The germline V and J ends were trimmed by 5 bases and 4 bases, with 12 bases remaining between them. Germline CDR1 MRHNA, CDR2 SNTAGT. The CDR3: CASSNARGNQPQHF. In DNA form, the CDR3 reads TGTGCCAGCAGTAACGCCCGGGGGAATCAGCCCCAGCATTTT.

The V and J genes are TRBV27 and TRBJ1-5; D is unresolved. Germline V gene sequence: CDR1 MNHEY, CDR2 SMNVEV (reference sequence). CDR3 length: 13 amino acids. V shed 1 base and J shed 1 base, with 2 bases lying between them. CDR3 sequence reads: CASSLWSNQPQHF. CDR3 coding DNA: TGTGCCAGCAGTTTATGGAGCAATCAGCCCCAGCATTTT.

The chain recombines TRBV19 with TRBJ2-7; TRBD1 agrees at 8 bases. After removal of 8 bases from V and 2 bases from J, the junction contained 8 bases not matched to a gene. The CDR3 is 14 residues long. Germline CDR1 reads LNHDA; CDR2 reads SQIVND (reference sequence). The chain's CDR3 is CASSGQGRTYEQYF. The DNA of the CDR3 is TGTGCCAGTTCTGGACAGGGTAGAACCTACGAGCAGTACTTC.

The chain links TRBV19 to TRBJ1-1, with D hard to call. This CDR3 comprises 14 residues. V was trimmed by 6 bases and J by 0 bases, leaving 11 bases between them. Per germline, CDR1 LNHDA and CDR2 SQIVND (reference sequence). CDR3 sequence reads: CASRAGLMNTEAFF. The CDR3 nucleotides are TGTGCCAGTAGGGCCGGGCTTATGAACACTGAAGCTTTCTTT.

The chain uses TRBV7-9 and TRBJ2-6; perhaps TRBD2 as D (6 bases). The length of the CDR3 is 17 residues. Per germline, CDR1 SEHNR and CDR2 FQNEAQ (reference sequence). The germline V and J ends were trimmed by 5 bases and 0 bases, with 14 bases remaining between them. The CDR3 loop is CASSPRGLTSGANVLTF. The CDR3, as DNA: TGTGCCAGCAGCCCTCGGGGACTGACCTCTGGGGCCAACGTCCTGACTTTC. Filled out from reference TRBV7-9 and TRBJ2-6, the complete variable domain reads DTGVSQNPRHKITKRGQNVTFRCDPISEHNRLYWYRQTLGQGPEFLTYFQNEAQLEKSRLLSDRFSAERPKGSFSTLEIQRTEQGDSAMYLCASSPRGLTSGANVLTFGAGSRLTVL.

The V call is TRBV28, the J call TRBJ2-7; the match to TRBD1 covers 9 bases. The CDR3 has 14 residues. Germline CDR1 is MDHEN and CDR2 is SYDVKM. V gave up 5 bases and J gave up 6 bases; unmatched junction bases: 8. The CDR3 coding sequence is TGTGCCAGCAGTCCCGCGGACAGGGGAGGCGAGCAGTACTTC. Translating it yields CASSPADRGGEQYF.

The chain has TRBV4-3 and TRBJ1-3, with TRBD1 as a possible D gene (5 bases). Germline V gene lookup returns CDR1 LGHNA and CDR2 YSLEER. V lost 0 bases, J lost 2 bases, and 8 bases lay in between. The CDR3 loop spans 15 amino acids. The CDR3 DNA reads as TGCGCCAGCAGCCAAGATAGGGGACCTGGAAACACCATATATTTT. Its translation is CASSQDRGPGNTIYF.

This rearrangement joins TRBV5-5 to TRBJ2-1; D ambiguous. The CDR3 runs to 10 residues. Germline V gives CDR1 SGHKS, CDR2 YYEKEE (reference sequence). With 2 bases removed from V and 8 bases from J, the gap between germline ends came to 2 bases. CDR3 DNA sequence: TGTGCCAGCAGCTTAGATGAGCAGTTCTTC. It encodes CASSLDEQFF.

This CDR3 reads CASSQESPPPQHF. CDR3 nucleotides: TGCGCCAGCAGCCAAGAGAGCCCCCCGCCCCAGCATTTT. This chain joins TRBV4-1 and TRBJ1-5; D is unclear. V lost 0 bases and J 9 bases, leaving 9 bases between the germline ends. This CDR3 comprises 13 residues. Germline V gives CDR1 MGHRA, CDR2 YSYEKL.

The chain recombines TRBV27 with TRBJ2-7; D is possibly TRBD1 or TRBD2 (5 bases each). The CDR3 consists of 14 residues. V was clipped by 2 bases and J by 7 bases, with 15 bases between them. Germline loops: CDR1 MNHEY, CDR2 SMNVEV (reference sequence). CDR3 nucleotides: TGTGCCAGCAGTTTAAGCGAAATGGGACGGGAGCAGTACTTC. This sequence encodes CASSLSEMGREQYF.

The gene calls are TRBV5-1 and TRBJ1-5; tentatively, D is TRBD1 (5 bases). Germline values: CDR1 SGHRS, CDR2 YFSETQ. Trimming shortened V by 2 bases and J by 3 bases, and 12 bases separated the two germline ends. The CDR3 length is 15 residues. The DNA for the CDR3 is TGCGCCAGCAGCTTTCAACCAGGGTCCAATCAGCCCCAGCATTTT. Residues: CASSFQPGSNQPQHF.

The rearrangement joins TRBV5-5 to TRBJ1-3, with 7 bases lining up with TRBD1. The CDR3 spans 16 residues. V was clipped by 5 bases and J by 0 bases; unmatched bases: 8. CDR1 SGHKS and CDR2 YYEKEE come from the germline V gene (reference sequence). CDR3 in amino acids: CASRTGTVSSGNTIYF. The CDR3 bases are TGTGCCAGCAGAACCGGGACAGTAAGCTCTGGAAACACCATATATTTT.

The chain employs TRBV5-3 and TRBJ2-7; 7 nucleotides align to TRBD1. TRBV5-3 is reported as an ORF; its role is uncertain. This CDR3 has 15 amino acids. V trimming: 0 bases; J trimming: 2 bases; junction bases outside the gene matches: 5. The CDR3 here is CARSLADRLTYEQYF. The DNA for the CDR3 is TGTGCCAGAAGCTTGGCGGACAGGTTAACCTACGAGCAGTACTTC.

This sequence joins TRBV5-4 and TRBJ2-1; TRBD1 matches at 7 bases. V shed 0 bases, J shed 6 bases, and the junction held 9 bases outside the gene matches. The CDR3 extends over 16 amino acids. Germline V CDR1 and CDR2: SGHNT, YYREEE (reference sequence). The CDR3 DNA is TGTGCCAGCAGCTTGGCCAGGGACAGCGGTGCCAATGAGCAGTTCTTC. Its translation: CASSLARDSGANEQFF.

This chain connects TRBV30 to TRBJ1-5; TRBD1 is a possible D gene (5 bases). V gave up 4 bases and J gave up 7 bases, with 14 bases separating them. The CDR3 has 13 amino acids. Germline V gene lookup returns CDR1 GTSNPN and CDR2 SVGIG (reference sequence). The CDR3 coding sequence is TGTGCCTGGATGAGGAAGGGGTTGCAGCCCCAGCATTTT. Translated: CAWMRKGLQPQHF.

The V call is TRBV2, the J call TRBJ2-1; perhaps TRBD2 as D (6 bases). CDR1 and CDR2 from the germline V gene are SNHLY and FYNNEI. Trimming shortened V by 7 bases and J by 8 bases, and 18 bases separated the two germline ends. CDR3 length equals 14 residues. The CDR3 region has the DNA TGTGCCAGCATTCCCCCAGGGACTGCAGATGAGCAGTTCTTC. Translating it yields CASIPPGTADEQFF.

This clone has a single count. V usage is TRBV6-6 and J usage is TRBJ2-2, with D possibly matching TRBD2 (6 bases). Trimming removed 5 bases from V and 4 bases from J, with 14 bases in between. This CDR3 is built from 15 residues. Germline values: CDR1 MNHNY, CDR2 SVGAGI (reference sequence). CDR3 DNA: TGTGCCAGCAGTAAGGGACTTGGGAGCACCGGGGAGCTGTTTTTT. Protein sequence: CASSKGLGSTGELFF.

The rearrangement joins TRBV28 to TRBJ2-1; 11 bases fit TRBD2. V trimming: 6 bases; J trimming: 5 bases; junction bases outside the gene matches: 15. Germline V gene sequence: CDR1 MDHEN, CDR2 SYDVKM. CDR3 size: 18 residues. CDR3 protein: CASSLDQTTSGAHNEQFF. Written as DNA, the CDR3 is TGTGCCAGCAGCCTTGACCAAACGACTAGCGGGGCTCACAATGAGCAGTTCTTC. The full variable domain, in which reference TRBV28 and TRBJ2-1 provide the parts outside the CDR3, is DVKVTQSSRYLVKRTGEKVFLECVQDMDHENMFWYRQDPGLGLRLIYFSYDVKMKEKGDIPEGYSVSREKKERFSLILESASTNQTSMYLCASSLDQTTSGAHNEQFFGPGTRLTVL.

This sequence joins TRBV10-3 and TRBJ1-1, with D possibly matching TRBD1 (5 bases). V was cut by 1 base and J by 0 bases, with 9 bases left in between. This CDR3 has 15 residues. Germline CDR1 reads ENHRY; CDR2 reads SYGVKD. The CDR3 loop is CAISEYAGLNTEAFF. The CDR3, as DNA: TGTGCCATCAGTGAGTATGCAGGGTTGAACACTGAAGCTTTCTTT.